This is a list of T cell receptor beta chains from one sample in a study of blood T cell repertoires in COVID-19. The protocol was immunoSEQ multiplex PCR, while the TCRdb copy is restricted to in-frame clones and leaves out a portion. Here the sample spans roughly 340,000 clones, roughly 86% being singletons. The material sequenced was PBMCs or T cells enriched from blood (not recorded which). The receptors were gathered from a man aged 35 to 55 in a cohort exposed to, infected with or recovered from COVID-19 (not recorded which). Both conserved end residues are part of each CDR3. D genes are given only for firm matches. Some rows mark clone size as missing; the rest say once, few, many or name a class of expanded clone.

cdr3_aa	cdr3_nt	d_call	v_call	clone_size	j_call
CASSTGQFDSPLHF	TGTGCCAGCAGCACGGGACAGTTCGATTCACCCCTCCACTTT	TRBD1	TRBV5-4	-	TRBJ1-6
CAISEMRGTSGTNYNEQFF	TGTGCCATCAGTGAGATGCGTGGGACTAGCGGGACCAACTACAATGAGCAGTTCTTC	TRBD2	TRBV10-3	-	TRBJ2-1
CASSEGGWRLAGGPLDTQYF	TGTGCCAGCAGTGAAGGGGGGTGGCGACTAGCGGGAGGGCCCTTAGATACGCAGTATTTT	TRBD2	TRBV2	-	TRBJ2-3
CASSQAGIGTYEQYF	TGCGCCAGCAGCCAAGCGGGTATCGGAACCTACGAGCAGTACTTC	-	TRBV4-1	-	TRBJ2-7
CASSLRIGGLAGVTTNLEQYF	TGTGCCAGCAGTTTAAGGATCGGGGGTCTAGCGGGAGTCACTACCAACCTCGAGCAGTACTTC	TRBD2	TRBV27	-	TRBJ2-7
CAGGGNSPLHF	TGTGCCGGGGGGGGCAATTCACCCCTCCACTTT	-	TRBV2	-	TRBJ1-6
CASSGQGAWQPQHF	TGTGCCAGCAGTGGGCAGGGGGCTTGGCAGCCCCAGCATTTT	TRBD1	TRBV2	-	TRBJ1-5
CASSQDSGGLAEQETQYF	TGTGCCAGCAGCCAAGATAGCGGTGGACTAGCGGAACAAGAGACCCAGTACTTC	TRBD2	TRBV4-2	-	TRBJ2-5
CASSGTGSFSGANVLTF	TGTGCCAGCAGTGGCACAGGGAGCTTCTCTGGGGCCAACGTCCTGACTTTC	-	TRBV6-1	once	TRBJ2-6
CASSTQGFSGNTIYF	TGCGCCAGCAGCACACAGGGGTTTTCTGGAAACACCATATATTTT	TRBD1	TRBV5-1	-	TRBJ1-3
CASRSLAGPDNEQFF	TGTGCAAGTCGCTCCCTAGCGGGGCCTGACAATGAGCAGTTCTTC	-	TRBV12-2	-	TRBJ2-1
CAWSVQLVFTIQNTEAFF	TGTGCCTGGAGTGTACAGCTGGTTTTCACGATCCAGAACACTGAAGCTTTCTTT	-	TRBV30	-	TRBJ1-1
CASSSPREAFF	TGCGCCAGCAGCTCTCCTAGAGAAGCTTTCTTT	-	TRBV5-1	-	TRBJ1-1
CASRGRADNTGELFF	TGCGCCAGTCGGGGTAGAGCTGATAACACCGGGGAGCTGTTTTTT	-	TRBV5-1	-	TRBJ2-2
CASSRQGAEPQHF	TGCGCCAGCAGCCGACAGGGGGCTGAGCCCCAGCATTTT	TRBD1	TRBV5-1	-	TRBJ1-5
CASSDPGSYGYTF	TGCGCCAGCAGTGATCCAGGATCCTATGGCTACACCTTC	-	TRBV10-2	-	TRBJ1-2
CASSLMPHGTGPGNTIYF	TGTGCCAGCAGCTTAATGCCCCACGGGACAGGCCCTGGAAACACCATATATTTT	TRBD1	TRBV7-3	-	TRBJ1-3
CASSLVEGYSNQPQHF	TGTGCCAGCAGCTTAGTAGAGGGATATAGCAATCAGCCCCAGCATTTT	-	TRBV11-2	few	TRBJ1-5
CASSNPDNSKLFF	TGTGCCAGCAGCAACCCTGACAACTCGAAACTGTTTTTT	-	TRBV9	-	TRBJ1-4
CASSLQGDNQPQHF	TGTGCCAGCAGCCTACAGGGTGACAATCAGCCCCAGCATTTT	-	TRBV7-6	-	TRBJ1-5
CASSLNPSRGGQPQHF	TGTGCCAGCAGTTTAAACCCTTCCAGGGGAGGGCAGCCCCAGCATTTT	-	TRBV28	-	TRBJ1-5
CASSIRGNQETQYF	TGTGCCAGTAGTATCCGGGGAAATCAAGAGACCCAGTACTTC	-	TRBV19	-	TRBJ2-5
CASRLAGGTYEQYF	TGTGCCAGCAGGCTAGCGGGAGGTACCTACGAGCAGTACTTC	TRBD2	TRBV28	-	TRBJ2-7